Each of the 29 T cell receptor beta chains below was sequenced from the same sample in a study of shared clonotypes between healthy human individuals. Here immunoSEQ multiplex PCR was the method, and the copy in TCRdb shows in-frame clones only, minus some. The sample lists about 1 million clones; roughly 80% were seen once. Sequencing input: memory CD4+ T cells sorted from blood. Subset specified: CD45RA-negative fraction. These receptors were obtained from a man aged 18 to 29 in good health.

This chain joins TRBV30 and TRBJ1-5; possibly TRBD1 for D (5 bases). This CDR3 contains 14 residues. The V and J ends lost 5 bases and 0 bases respectively, with 11 bases between them. The germline V gene has CDR1 GTSNPN and CDR2 SVGIG (reference sequence). CDR3 protein: CAWRGDNSNQPQHF. The CDR3 nucleotides read TGTGCCTGGCGAGGGGATAATAGCAATCAGCCCCAGCATTTT.

The V and J genes are TRBV18 and TRBJ2-1; D might be TRBD1 (5 bases). The V and J ends lost 2 bases and 7 bases respectively, with 18 bases between them. The CDR3 is 16 amino acids. Germline-derived CDR1 and CDR2 are KGHSH and LQKENI. CDR3 nucleotides: TGTGCCAGCTCACCAAATACAGGCAGGGCGGTGAATGAGCAGTTCTTC. This translates into CASSPNTGRAVNEQFF.

This chain uses TRBV5-1 with TRBJ1-4; TRBD1 matches at 9 bases. The CDR3 sequence is 14 residues long. Germline lookup yields CDR1 SGHRS and CDR2 YFSETQ. After removal of 4 bases from V and 5 bases from J, the junction contained 3 bases not matched to a gene. The CDR3 sequence: CASSQGQGNEKLFF. The CDR3, as DNA: TGCGCCAGCAGCCAGGGACAGGGAAATGAAAAACTGTTTTTT.

The chain carries TRBV9 and TRBJ2-3; the D gene could be TRBD1 or TRBD2 (5 bases each). V lost 3 bases to trimming and J lost 1 base, with 15 bases between them. Germline CDR1 reads SGDLS; CDR2 reads YYNGEE. CDR3 size: 16 residues. The CDR3 region has the DNA TGTGCCAGCAGCGAGTCAGGGTCGAGGGGCACAGATACGCAGTATTTT. Its translation is CASSESGSRGTDTQYF.

The chain has TRBV5-1 and TRBJ1-2; D is undetermined. The CDR3 consists of 14 residues. Germline V gene lookup returns CDR1 SGHRS and CDR2 YFSETQ. Trimming took 0 bases from V and 5 from J, leaving 11 bases between them. The CDR3 DNA is TGCGCCAGCAGCTTGGCAGAGCCTCTTTATGGCTACACCTTC. Protein product: CASSLAEPLYGYTF. Using reference TRBV5-1 and TRBJ1-2 for the parts outside the CDR3, the full variable domain is KAGVTQTPRYLIKTRGQQVTLSCSPISGHRSVSWYQQTPGQGLQFLFEYFSETQRNKGNFPGRFSGRQFSNSRSEMNVSTLELGDSALYLCASSLAEPLYGYTFGSGTRLTVV.

For the CDR3, the DNA is TGTGCCAGCAGAGAACCGGGAAACACCGGGGAGCTGTTTTTT. It codes for CASREPGNTGELFF. V is TRBV6-4 and J is TRBJ2-2; a possible D gene is TRBD2 (5 bases). V lost 6 bases and J 2 bases, leaving 10 bases between the germline ends. Germline values: CDR1 MRHNA, CDR2 SNTAGT. There are 14 residues in the CDR3.

This rearrangement joins TRBV20-1 to TRBJ2-1; 9 bases align to TRBD1. CDR1 and CDR2 from the germline V gene are DFQATT and SNEGSKA (reference sequence). The CDR3 runs 11 residues. The junction had 2 bases not matched to a gene; V was cut back by 5 bases and J by 9 bases. The CDR3 sequence: CSARQGGEQFF. Written as DNA, the CDR3 is TGCAGTGCTCGACAGGGGGGTGAGCAGTTCTTC.

V gene TRBV21-1 combines with J gene TRBJ1-4. TRBV21-1 counts as a pseudogene. This CDR3 contains 15 residues. The CDR3 DNA follows: TGTGCCAACCACACGGCCTCGCGGTCTAATGAAAAACTGTTTTTT. This gives the protein CANHTASRSNEKLFF.

In its sample, this clone was seen many times. The CDR3 protein is CASSIRDYGYTF. Written as DNA, the CDR3 is TGTGCCAGCAGCATAAGGGACTATGGCTACACCTTC. The chain carries TRBV9 and TRBJ1-2; D not certain. Germline CDR1 and CDR2: SGDLS and YYNGEE. V was pared by 4 bases and J by 3 bases, with 7 bases between. This CDR3 has 12 residues.

The chain joins TRBV6-5 to TRBJ1-2, with TRBD1 identical over 8 bases. This CDR3 comprises 13 residues. CDR1 and CDR2 from the germline V gene are MNHEY and SVGAGI. V lost 2 bases to trimming and J lost 8 bases; unmatched junction nucleotides: 4. This CDR3 reads CASSYLDRGGYTF. CDR3 nucleotide sequence: TGTGCCAGCAGTTACCTCGACAGGGGAGGCTACACCTTC.

The rearrangement uses TRBV5-1 and TRBJ2-2; possibly TRBD1 for D (5 bases). This CDR3 comprises 16 residues. Germline CDR1 and CDR2: SGHRS and YFSETQ. Trimming took 0 bases from V and 5 from J, leaving 14 bases between them. The CDR3 sequence is CASSLDALRGTGELFF. In DNA, the CDR3 is TGCGCCAGCAGCTTGGACGCGCTTAGGGGAACCGGGGAGCTGTTTTTT.

V usage is TRBV12-5 and J usage is TRBJ2-5, with 9 bases fitting TRBD1. V dropped 9 bases and J dropped 2; count of bases not matched to a gene: 4. The germline V gene has CDR1 LGHNT and CDR2 FRNRAP. The CDR3 covers 13 residues. CDR3: CASGTGRQETQYF. The CDR3 region has the DNA TGTGCTAGCGGGACAGGGAGACAAGAGACCCAGTACTTC.

This chain joins TRBV10-1 and TRBJ2-7; possible D gene TRBD2, 6 bases. The CDR3 extends over 14 amino acids. Germline V gene lookup returns CDR1 WNHNN and CDR2 SYGVQD (reference sequence). The V and J ends lost 4 bases and 6 bases respectively, with 16 bases between them. CDR3 nucleotides: TGCGCCAGCAGTGCTCTACGGGGGACCGGCGAGCAGTACTTC. It yields the protein CASSALRGTGEQYF.

CDR3 coding DNA: TGCGCCAGCAGCCTGGGACTGGCTAGCGGGGGTTATTCCTACGAGCAGTACTTC. It translates to CASSLGLASGGYSYEQYF. V is TRBV5-1 and J is TRBJ2-7, with 10 bases aligning to TRBD2. The germline CDR1 and CDR2 sequences are SGHRS and YFSETQ. V was clipped by 4 bases and J by 1 base; unmatched bases: 14. The CDR3 is 18 amino acids.

This clone was picked up a small number of times. This chain uses TRBV28 with TRBJ2-6; a possible D gene is TRBD1 (5 bases). The germline V and J ends were trimmed by 5 bases and 0 bases, with 17 bases remaining between them. This CDR3 is built from 18 residues. From germline, CDR1 is MDHEN and CDR2 SYDVKM. The CDR3 sequence is CASSPLGQGISGANVLTF. CDR3 DNA sequence: TGTGCCAGCAGTCCCCTGGGGCAGGGCATCTCTGGGGCCAACGTCCTGACTTTC.

The rearrangement links TRBV5-1 to TRBJ2-7; D may match TRBD1 or TRBD2 (5 bases each). The CDR3 has 11 residues. Germline V gene data show CDR1 as SGHRS and CDR2 as YFSETQ. Trimming shortened V by 5 bases and J by 7 bases, and 10 bases separated the two germline ends. CDR3 protein: CASSSWGEQYF. Here the CDR3 DNA reads TGCGCCAGCAGTTCTTGGGGGGAGCAGTACTTC.

The chain combines TRBV5-6 with TRBJ1-5; D not certain. Germline V gene sequence: CDR1 SGHDT, CDR2 YYEEEE. Trimming stripped 1 base from V and 6 bases from J, with 14 bases between. The CDR3 runs 15 residues. This CDR3 reads CASSLYYSLGQPQHF. DNA of the CDR3: TGTGCCAGCAGCTTGTATTACAGCCTAGGTCAGCCCCAGCATTTT.

The rearrangement links TRBV10-1 to TRBJ2-2; 9 bases fit TRBD1. Trimming took 5 bases from V and 5 from J; bases not matched to a gene: 9. The CDR3 covers 16 residues. The germline gives CDR1 WNHNN, CDR2 SYGVQD (reference sequence). DNA of the CDR3: TGCGCCAGCAGTCAGAGGACAGGGGCTGGAACCGGGGAGCTGTTTTTT. Translating gives CASSQRTGAGTGELFF.

This clone has a handful of counts. The chain carries TRBV30 and TRBJ1-2; unclear D gene. CDR3 length: 12 residues. In germline, CDR1 is GTSNPN, CDR2 SVGIG (reference sequence). V lost 3 bases, J lost 5 bases, and 10 bases lay in between. For the CDR3, the DNA is TGTGCCTGGAGGATCGCGGAATATGGCTACACCTTC. This translates into CAWRIAEYGYTF.

To note about this clone: A much larger clone sits a single nucleotide away, making a read error possible. Other DNA variants within this sample encode the same CDR3. The chain employs TRBV7-9 and TRBJ2-7; D gene ambiguous. The CDR3 length is 11 residues. Germline values: CDR1 SEHNR, CDR2 FQNEAQ (reference sequence). With 3 bases removed from V and 5 bases from J, the gap between germline ends came to 5 bases. The CDR3 reads CASSFADEQYF. In DNA form, the CDR3 reads TGTGCCAGCAGCTTTGCGGACGAGCAGTACTTC.

The J gene is TRBJ2-3, the V gene TRBV4-3; D remains unclear. The CDR3 is 17 amino acids. Germline lookup yields CDR1 LGHNA and CDR2 YSLEER. Trimming removed 1 base from V and 2 bases from J, with 16 bases in between. CDR3: CASSQVSTGYYTDTQYF. In DNA, the CDR3 is TGCGCCAGCAGCCAAGTAAGCACCGGGTATTACACAGATACGCAGTATTTT.

In its sample, this clone was seen once. J is TRBJ2-5 and V is TRBV5-1; D is unresolved. Trimming took off 8 bases at V and 2 bases at J, with 13 bases between the two ends. Germline V lookup: CDR1 SGHRS, CDR2 YFSETQ. The CDR3 loop spans 13 amino acids. The CDR3 DNA follows: TGCGCCAGTACCTTAGCACAACAAGAGACCCAGTACTTC. The encoded protein is CASTLAQQETQYF.

The chain is built from TRBV2 and TRBJ2-5; D not resolved. Germline CDR1 and CDR2: SNHLY and FYNNEI. V lost 7 bases, J lost 1 base, and 4 bases lay in between. This CDR3 spans 11 amino acids. DNA for the CDR3: TGTGCCAGCAAATTCCAAGAGACCCAGTACTTC. It yields the protein CASKFQETQYF. Drawing the rest from reference TRBV2 and TRBJ2-5, the complete variable domain is EPEVTQTPSHQVTQMGQEVILRCVPISNHLYFYWYRQILGQKVEFLVSFYNNEISEKSEIFDDQFSVERPDGSNFTLKIRSTKLEDSAMYFCASKFQETQYFGPGTRLLVL.

The table lists this clone with many counts. This sequence joins TRBV5-3 and TRBJ2-3; D tentatively fits TRBD1 or TRBD2 (6 bases each). TRBV5-3 is reported as an ORF; its role is uncertain. Trimming stripped 6 bases from V and 6 bases from J, with 20 bases between. The length of the CDR3 is 15 residues. For the CDR3, the DNA is TGTGCCAGAATAGCACGGTGGGGGGCCCGGGATACGCAGTATTTT. Protein: CARIARWGARDTQYF.

The chain links TRBV6-6 to TRBJ1-1; D is uncertain. The ends were cut back, 2 bases at V and 1 base at J, with 8 bases in the middle. Germline CDR1 MNHNY, CDR2 SVGAGI (reference sequence). The CDR3 consists of 14 residues. The CDR3 region is CASSYKGQNTEAFF. Written as DNA, the CDR3 is TGTGCCAGCAGTTACAAGGGCCAGAACACTGAAGCTTTCTTT.

V is TRBV18 and J is TRBJ2-1; 11 bases match TRBD2. Germline CDR1 reads KGHSH; CDR2 reads LQKENI. The CDR3 spans 16 residues. V shed 3 bases and J 9 bases; nucleotides not matched to a gene: 10. DNA for the CDR3: TGTGCCAGCTCACCGACGCTAGCGGGGGGTCTTAGTGAGCAGTTCTTC. The encoded protein is CASSPTLAGGLSEQFF.

The chain couples TRBV14 to TRBJ2-5; no definite D call. Germline V gene lookup returns CDR1 SGHDN and CDR2 FVKESK. Trimming removed 1 base from V and 6 bases from J, with 12 bases in between. The CDR3 spans 14 residues. CDR3 nucleotide sequence: TGTGCCAGCAGCCAAGTGGGAAGGAAAAAGACCCAGTACTTC. It specifies CASSQVGRKKTQYF.

The chain couples TRBV27 to TRBJ2-1; 13 nucleotides align to TRBD2. The CDR3 has 15 residues. Per germline, CDR1 MNHEY and CDR2 SMNVEV (reference sequence). The ends lost 3 bases at V and 9 bases at J; junction bases unmatched: 5. CDR3 sequence: CASSFLLAGGTEQFF. The DNA for the CDR3 is TGTGCCAGCAGTTTCCTACTAGCGGGAGGGACTGAGCAGTTCTTC.

The rearrangement links TRBV19 to TRBJ2-5, with a tentative D call TRBD1 (5 bases). Germline V gives CDR1 LNHDA, CDR2 SQIVND (reference sequence). CDR3 size: 13 residues. V lost 5 bases and J lost 2, with 9 bases in between. The CDR3 reads CASSGQIQETQYF. For the CDR3, the DNA is TGTGCCAGTAGTGGACAAATACAAGAGACCCAGTACTTC.